The 20 T cell receptor beta chains below were found in one sample sequenced in a study of T-cell reconstitution after alpha-beta-depleted transplantation in children. TCRbeta library construction was performed incorporating unique molecular identifiers. Using its own MiXCR run on the PCR reads, TCRdb lists one record per CDR3 protein. This table has about 600,000 distinct CDR3 sequences, 10% to 15% appearing once. The source was PBMCs, mostly from graft donor cells, collected 360 days after TCRalphabeta/CD19-depleted stem cell transplant. The origin of the receptors is a male patient younger than 18 who had a stem cell transplant for acute myeloid leukemia, so the T cells may come from the graft donor.

The chain joins TRBV10-3 to TRBJ2-5, with TRBD1 matching over 8 bases. The CDR3 is 15 residues long. The V gene end was trimmed by 6 bases and the J gene end by 2 bases; junction bases not matched to a gene: 8. Germline-derived CDR1 and CDR2 are ENHRY and SYGVKD. The CDR3 coding sequence is TGTGCCATCAGCTCCCTCAGGGGGCAGCAAGAGACCCAGTACTTC. Translated, it gives CAISSLRGQQETQYF.

This clonotype was seen many times. This chain joins TRBV24-1 and TRBJ2-5, with TRBD2 matching over 9 bases. Germline loops: CDR1 KGHDR, CDR2 SFDVKD. The CDR3 covers 17 residues. The V segment lost 5 bases and the J segment 7 bases; nucleotides outside the gene matches: 16. The CDR3 is CATSVLLAGPSRGTQYF. In nucleotides, the CDR3 is TGTGCCACCAGTGTACTACTAGCGGGTCCATCACGCGGGACCCAGTACTTC.

The CDR3: CSAAGQNFPNEQFF. The CDR3 DNA reads as TGCAGCGCTGCGGGACAGAATTTTCCTAATGAGCAGTTCTTC. This chain uses TRBV29-1 with TRBJ2-1; weak D call: TRBD1 (7 bases). The CDR3 is 14 amino acids. The germline CDR1 and CDR2 sequences are SQVTM and ANQGSEA. V lost 7 bases to trimming and J lost 7 bases, with 20 bases between them.

This clonotype was observed a handful of times. The CDR3 region is CASSSPFSREALYSNTGELFF. CDR3 nucleotide sequence: TGTGCCAGCAGTTCGCCCTTCTCGCGGGAGGCCCTCTACTCGAACACCGGGGAGCTGTTTTTT. The rearrangement uses TRBV27 and TRBJ2-2, with 8 positions matching TRBD2. The CDR3 has 21 residues. The germline V gene encodes CDR1 MNHEY and CDR2 SMNVEV (reference sequence). Germline trimming cut 4 bases from V and 0 bases from J; bases unmatched to any gene: 19.

This clonotype was picked up many times. The V gene is TRBV3-1, the J gene TRBJ1-1; TRBD1 matches at 7 bases. The V gene's germline CDR1 is LGHDT and CDR2 YNNKEL (reference sequence). Germline trimming cut 4 bases from V and 7 bases from J; bases unmatched to any gene: 6. This CDR3 spans 13 amino acids. CDR3 nucleotides: TGTGCCAGCAGCCCCCGGGACAGAGGTGAAGCTTTCTTT. It specifies CASSPRDRGEAFF.

In this sample, this clonotype turned up many times. This chain links TRBV28 with TRBJ2-1; D ambiguous. The length of the CDR3 is 11 residues. Trimming took 7 bases from V and 4 from J, leaving 5 bases between them. Germline loops: CDR1 MDHEN, CDR2 SYDVKM. The CDR3 loop reads CASTEYNEQFF. CDR3 nucleotides: TGTGCCAGCACCGAGTACAATGAGCAGTTCTTC.

The rearrangement uses TRBV11-1 and TRBJ2-2; the D is unclear. The V end was cut by 5 bases, the J end by 4 bases, with 11 bases between. The CDR3 has 14 residues. Germline values: CDR1 SGHAT, CDR2 FQDESV (reference sequence). This CDR3 is CASSVPGLTGELFF. DNA for the CDR3: TGTGCCAGCAGCGTGCCCGGTCTCACCGGGGAGCTGTTTTTT.

The sample holds a few counts of this clonotype. The chain uses TRBV5-5 and TRBJ2-7, with D tentatively TRBD2 (5 bases). V lost 5 bases and J lost 2, with 17 bases in between. From germline, CDR1 is SGHKS and CDR2 YYEKEE (reference sequence). CDR3 size: 15 residues. CDR3 in amino acids: CASSPYLGSTYEQYF. CDR3 sequence (DNA): TGTGCCAGCAGTCCATACCTAGGGAGTACCTACGAGCAGTACTTC.

The sample holds many counts of this clonotype. This rearrangement joins TRBV20-1 to TRBJ1-5; D gene uncertain. The CDR3 has 13 amino acids. In germline, CDR1 is DFQATT, CDR2 SNEGSKA (reference sequence). The V end lost 6 bases, the J end lost 4 bases, and 13 bases lay between the germline ends. The DNA of the CDR3 is TGCAGTGCCGCCCGGACGGCGAATCAGCCCCAGCATTTT. Residues: CSAARTANQPQHF.

There are many counts of this clonotype. The V call is TRBV28, the J call TRBJ2-7; 12 nucleotides align to TRBD2. CDR1 and CDR2 (germline): MDHEN, SYDVKM. V trimming: 8 bases; J trimming: 4 bases; junction bases outside the gene matches: 6. The CDR3 is 14 amino acids. The CDR3 spells CASPETSGSYEQYF. CDR3 coding DNA: TGTGCCAGCCCGGAGACTAGCGGGAGTTACGAGCAGTACTTC.

Many counts were recorded for this clonotype. The chain couples TRBV6-1 to TRBJ2-2, with 8 bases lining up with TRBD2. V shed 5 bases, J shed 3 bases, and the junction held 5 bases outside the gene matches. The CDR3 loop spans 15 amino acids. Germline CDR1 MNHNS, CDR2 SASEGT. CDR3 sequence: CASSPSGLYTGELFF. CDR3 DNA sequence: TGTGCCAGCAGTCCTAGCGGGCTCTACACCGGGGAGCTGTTTTTT.

The V call is TRBV20-1, the J call TRBJ2-7; D remains unclear. The V gene lost 2 bases and the J gene lost 1 base, with 9 bases spanning the gap. Germline V gene sequence: CDR1 DFQATT, CDR2 SNEGSKA (reference sequence). The CDR3 sequence is 13 residues long. CDR3 sequence (DNA): TGCAGTGCTAGATCCAGAGATTCCTACGAGCAGTACTTC. This translates into CSARSRDSYEQYF.

Only a few counts were recorded for this clonotype. The rearrangement joins TRBV6-1 to TRBJ2-2, with D uncertain. The CDR3 totals 15 residues. Between the trimmed V and J ends, which lost 6 bases and 0 bases, there was a span of 11 bases. Germline-derived CDR1 and CDR2 are MNHNS and SASEGT. The CDR3 loop reads CASRPPVANTGELFF. DNA of the CDR3: TGTGCCAGCAGGCCCCCCGTCGCGAACACCGGGGAGCTGTTTTTT.

This clonotype was picked up many times. V is TRBV20-1 and J is TRBJ2-3; D unresolved. The CDR3 totals 13 residues. V lost 4 bases and J 0 bases, leaving 8 bases between the germline ends. The germline CDR1 and CDR2 sequences are DFQATT and SNEGSKA (reference sequence). The CDR3 region has the DNA TGCAGTGCTAAAATCCCAAGCACAGATACGCAGTATTTT. Translated, it gives CSAKIPSTDTQYF.

There are a few counts of this clonotype. The J gene is TRBJ2-1, the V gene TRBV18, with D maybe TRBD1 (6 bases). V lost 0 bases, J lost 7 bases, and 13 bases lay in between. The CDR3 contains 15 residues. The germline CDR1 and CDR2 sequences are KGHSH and LQKENI. The CDR3 is CASSPPSDRWNEQFF. CDR3 DNA: TGTGCCAGCTCACCACCTTCGGACAGATGGAATGAGCAGTTCTTC.

There are a few counts of this clonotype. The chain links TRBV4-3 to TRBJ2-2; D is uncertain. The V end was cut by 4 bases, the J end by 4 bases, with 13 bases between. Germline V gives CDR1 LGHNA, CDR2 YSLEER. The CDR3 length is 15 residues. The CDR3 spells CASSPTAPGTGELFF. CDR3 nucleotide sequence: TGCGCCAGCAGCCCCACGGCCCCGGGCACCGGGGAGCTGTTTTTT.

The sample holds many counts of this clonotype. The chain is built from TRBV29-1 and TRBJ2-5, with a weak D call TRBD2 (6 bases). CDR3 length: 12 amino acids. The V and J ends lost 4 bases and 5 bases respectively, with 11 bases between them. Germline CDR1 reads SQVTM; CDR2 reads ANQGSEA. The DNA for the CDR3 is TGCAGCGTTGTGGAGGGCCGGGAGACCCAGTACTTC. Residues: CSVVEGRETQYF.

V gene TRBV18 combines with J gene TRBJ2-7; TRBD1 aligns across 8 bases. CDR3 length: 14 amino acids. Germline CDR1 and CDR2: KGHSH and LQKENI. Unmatched junction bases numbered 5, after V lost 4 bases and J lost 3 bases. For the CDR3, the DNA is TGTGCCAGCTCACACCGGGACAGGAGCTACGAGCAGTACTTC. This gives the protein CASSHRDRSYEQYF.

The CDR3 loop reads CASSLEAVGDISYEQYF. The CDR3 DNA reads TGTGCCAGCAGCTTGGAAGCGGTAGGAGACATCTCCTACGAGCAGTACTTC. The rearrangement uses TRBV5-5 and TRBJ2-7, with D tentatively TRBD2 (5 bases). Germline V lookup: CDR1 SGHKS, CDR2 YYEKEE (reference sequence). This CDR3 is 17 amino acids long. Trimming cost V 0 bases and J 0 bases, with 16 bases left between them.

The CDR3 region is CASSPWGLYEQYF. DNA for the CDR3: TGTGCCAGCTCTCCTTGGGGGTTGTACGAGCAGTACTTC. The chain recombines TRBV12-3 or TRBV12-4 with TRBJ2-7, with D tentatively TRBD1 or TRBD2 (5 bases each). The V end was cut by 8 bases, the J end by 4 bases, with 15 bases between. The CDR3 extends over 13 amino acids.